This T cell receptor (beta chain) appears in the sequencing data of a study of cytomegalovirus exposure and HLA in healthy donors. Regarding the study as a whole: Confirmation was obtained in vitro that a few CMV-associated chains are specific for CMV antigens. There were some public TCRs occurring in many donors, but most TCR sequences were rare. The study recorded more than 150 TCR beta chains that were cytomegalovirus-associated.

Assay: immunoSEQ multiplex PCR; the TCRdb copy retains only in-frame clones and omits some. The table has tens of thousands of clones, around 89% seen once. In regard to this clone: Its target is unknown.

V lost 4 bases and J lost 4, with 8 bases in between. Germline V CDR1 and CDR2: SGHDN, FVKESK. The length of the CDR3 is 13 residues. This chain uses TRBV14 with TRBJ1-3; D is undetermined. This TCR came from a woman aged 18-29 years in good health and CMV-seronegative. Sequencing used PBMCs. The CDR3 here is CASSLKSGNTIYF. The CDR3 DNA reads TGTGCCAGCAGCCTAAAATCCGGAAACACCATATATTTT.